This T cell receptor beta chain originates from a study of blood T cell repertoires in COVID-19. In the study overall: COVID-19 samples collected from the United States, Italy and Spain covered acute and convalescent phases.

This CDR3 is 17 amino acids long. The germline V gene encodes CDR1 LGHDT and CDR2 YNNKEL (reference sequence). Trimming pared 0 bases from V and 5 bases from J, leaving 19 bases between. Produced via immunoSEQ multiplex PCR; TCRdb's table is partial and in-frame only. The sample has 250,000 or so clones, about nine tenths seen once. Sequenced: peripheral blood. This sequence joins TRBV3-1 (or the pseudogene TRBV3-2) and TRBJ1-2, with D maybe TRBD1 (5 bases). The source of this sequence is a man in his 60s with acute or convalescent COVID-19. CDR3 nucleotide sequence: TGTGCCAGCAGCCAAGATAGGGGAATCGGGAGGTGGTATGGCTACACCTTC. Its translation is CASSQDRGIGRWYGYTF.